This T cell receptor beta chain was captured in a study of human T cells and chemical hapten exposure. TCRdb independently ran MiXCR on the RACE reads; one entry per CDR3 protein. The sample consists of 30,000 to 40,000 distinct CDR3 sequences, roughly 5% of them appearing once. Time point in this sample: healthy volunteer bleed at 6 weeks. From whole blood left unfractionated, total RNA was extracted. The CDR3 covers 12 residues. Germline CDR1 reads SGHRS; CDR2 reads YFSETQ. Trimming pared 4 bases from V and 14 bases from J, leaving 17 bases between. This clonotype was detected many times. The sequence was obtained from a human donor in good health. Some clones in this sample may be carry-over from other donors' samples. Sequencing was performed on whole blood. The genes are TRBV5-1 and TRBJ2-3; D is possibly TRBD2 (5 bases). The CDR3 reads CASSLVPGVRYF. CDR3 in DNA: TGCGCCAGCAGCCTTGTACCCGGGGTGCGGTATTTT.